Each of the 26 T cell receptor beta chains below was sequenced from the same sample in a study of Ad26.COV2.S vaccination and SARS-CoV-2 variants. Treatment of the sample: some 19 received Ad26.COV2.S at low or high dose, single or two shots; about 5 received placebo; per-sample allocation not given. Material that was analyzed had been drawn on day 63 after the first vaccine or placebo injection. The table came from immunoSEQ multiplex PCR; TCRdb's copy has only in-frame clones and leaves some out. The repertoire holds roughly 250,000 clones, with 70% to 90% as singletons. The starting material was peripheral blood, obtained in a trial of Ad26.COV2.S vaccine versus placebo. The receptor set was obtained from a person between 18 and 65 years old who received the Ad26.COV2.S COVID-19 vaccine or a placebo.

This clone has a single count. The V and J genes are TRBV5-4 and TRBJ1-1; D unresolved. The V and J ends lost 0 bases and 0 bases respectively, with 15 bases between them. CDR3 length: 17 residues. Germline V gene lookup returns CDR1 SGHNT and CDR2 YYREEE (reference sequence). The chain's CDR3 is CASSLGGLGRMNTEAFF. Written as DNA, the CDR3 is TGTGCCAGCAGCTTGGGAGGGTTAGGACGGATGAACACTGAAGCTTTCTTT.

V usage is TRBV5-1 and J usage is TRBJ1-1; 9 positions match TRBD1. The CDR3 has 15 residues. After removal of 3 bases from V and 3 bases from J, the junction contained 6 bases not matched to a gene. Germline V lookup: CDR1 SGHRS, CDR2 YFSETQ. The CDR3 is CASSWGQGKYTEAFF. Here the CDR3 DNA reads TGCGCCAGCAGCTGGGGACAGGGAAAGTACACTGAAGCTTTCTTT. Drawing the rest from reference TRBV5-1 and TRBJ1-1, the complete variable domain is KAGVTQTPRYLIKTRGQQVTLSCSPISGHRSVSWYQQTPGQGLQFLFEYFSETQRNKGNFPGRFSGRQFSNSRSEMNVSTLELGDSALYLCASSWGQGKYTEAFFGQGTRLTVV.

This clone was detected once. This chain joins TRBV7-2 and TRBJ1-1; 7 nucleotides match TRBD1. The junction had 11 bases not matched to a gene; V was cut back by 6 bases and J by 4 bases. Germline CDR1 is SGHTA and CDR2 is FQGNSA. The CDR3 contains 15 residues. The CDR3 spells CASSLYRGAGTEAFF. The CDR3 nucleotides are TGTGCCAGCAGTCTCTACAGGGGAGCGGGCACTGAAGCTTTCTTT.

There are a few counts of this clone. The chain is built from TRBV19 and TRBJ1-3; D is undetermined. Between the trimmed V and J ends, which lost 3 bases and 4 bases, there was a span of 7 bases. Per germline, CDR1 LNHDA and CDR2 SQIVND (reference sequence). The CDR3 extends over 13 amino acids. CDR3 residues: CASSISTGNTIYF. Here the CDR3 DNA reads TGTGCCAGTAGTATCTCTACAGGAAACACCATATATTTT.

The chain couples TRBV5-1 to TRBJ1-1; 7 nucleotides line up with TRBD1. J lost 2 bases, V lost 5 bases, and 6 bases had no gene match. This CDR3 region has 14 residues. The germline CDR1 and CDR2 sequences are SGHRS and YFSETQ. CDR3 sequence reads: CASRTGTVNTEAFF. CDR3 DNA sequence: TGCGCCAGCAGAACCGGGACAGTTAACACTGAAGCTTTCTTT.

The table lists this clone with a count of one. The chain links TRBV4-1 to TRBJ1-2, with D possibly being TRBD1 (5 bases). The CDR3 sequence is 18 residues long. Germline CDR1 and CDR2: MGHRA and YSYEKL. The germline V and J ends were trimmed by 2 bases and 1 base, with 20 bases remaining between them. For the CDR3, the DNA is TGCGCCAGCAGCCAAAGCAGGGCCGGGGCAGGCTTTAACTATGGCTACACCTTC. This translates into CASSQSRAGAGFNYGYTF.

This clone was found once. The chain couples TRBV21-1 to TRBJ2-1; the D call in the table, TRBD1, was not verified against the DNA. TRBV21-1 is a pseudogene locus. This CDR3 contains 9 residues. The CDR3 bases are TGTGCCAGCCGCACAGAGCAGTTCTTC. Its protein product is CASRTEQFF.

This chain connects TRBV7-9 to TRBJ2-3; 7 nucleotides match TRBD2. Germline values: CDR1 SEHNR, CDR2 FQNEAQ (reference sequence). There are 16 residues in the CDR3. V lost 5 bases, J lost 4 bases, and 12 bases stayed unmatched. The DNA for the CDR3 is TGTGCCAGCAGCCCAGGGACTACATCACAAGCAGATACGCAGTATTTT. Encoded protein: CASSPGTTSQADTQYF. Full variable domain (missing parts from reference TRBV7-9 and TRBJ2-3): DTGVSQNPRHKITKRGQNVTFRCDPISEHNRLYWYRQTLGQGPEFLTYFQNEAQLEKSRLLSDRFSAERPKGSFSTLEIQRTEQGDSAMYLCASSPGTTSQADTQYFGPGTRLTVL.

The chain links TRBV6-6 to TRBJ1-2, with a tentative D call TRBD1 (5 bases). V lost 0 bases to trimming and J lost 7 bases, with 12 bases between them. The CDR3 runs 14 residues. Germline loops: CDR1 MNHNY, CDR2 SVGAGI (reference sequence). The chain's CDR3 is CASSYSEGTGGYTF. The CDR3 region has the DNA TGTGCCAGCAGTTACTCTGAGGGAACAGGTGGCTACACCTTC.

The V call is TRBV19, the J call TRBJ2-5, with 7 bases lining up with TRBD1. The germline V gene has CDR1 LNHDA and CDR2 SQIVND (reference sequence). CDR3 length: 14 amino acids. Trimming cost V 5 bases and J 5 bases; bases outside gene matches: 8. The CDR3 nucleotides read TGTGCCAGTAGTTCCCCGGACAGGTTTGAGACCCAGTACTTC. Its translation: CASSSPDRFETQYF.

The rearrangement links TRBV11-2 to TRBJ2-3; perhaps D is TRBD1 or TRBD2 (7 bases each). Germline V gene data show CDR1 as SGHAT and CDR2 as FQNNGV. Trimming removed 5 bases at V and 6 bases at J, with 15 bases between. CDR3 length equals 14 residues. The CDR3 DNA is TGTGCCAGCAGCATCAGGGGGGGCCCTGATACGCAGTATTTT. Translated: CASSIRGGPDTQYF.

The chain joins TRBV30 to TRBJ1-1; a weak D match, TRBD1 (6 bases). Trimming cost V 0 bases and J 4 bases, with 15 bases left between them. There are 15 residues in the CDR3. Germline CDR1 is GTSNPN and CDR2 is SVGIG (reference sequence). The CDR3: CAWSVRPGALTEAFF. For the CDR3, the DNA is TGTGCCTGGAGTGTACGTCCAGGGGCCCTCACTGAAGCTTTCTTT.

The J gene is TRBJ2-5, the V gene TRBV6-2 or TRBV6-3; D is uncertain. V lost 2 bases, J lost 5 bases, and 9 bases lay in between. CDR3 length: 13 residues. Germline V gene lookup returns CDR1 MNHEY and CDR2 SVGEGT. The DNA for the CDR3 is TGTGCCAGCAGTTACCCGAAAGGGGAGACCCAGTACTTC. This encodes CASSYPKGETQYF.

This chain links TRBV27 with TRBJ1-1; D is perhaps TRBD1 (6 bases). Trimming shortened V by 5 bases and J by 0 bases, and 10 bases separated the two germline ends. CDR3 size: 14 residues. CDR1 and CDR2 from the germline V gene are MNHEY and SMNVEV (reference sequence). In nucleotides, the CDR3 is TGTGCCAGCAGTCCAGGGACACTGAACACTGAAGCTTTCTTT. Its protein product is CASSPGTLNTEAFF.

This clone came up once. The chain is built from TRBV19 and TRBJ1-6; D may be TRBD1 (5 bases). V lost 11 bases and J 2 bases, leaving 13 bases between the germline ends. Germline values: CDR1 LNHDA, CDR2 SQIVND (reference sequence). The CDR3 has 14 residues. CDR3 in amino acids: CAPRGRTYNSPLHF. The CDR3 DNA reads as TGTGCCCCTCGGGGCAGGACCTATAATTCACCCCTCCACTTT.

The chain links TRBV7-2 to TRBJ2-5; 13 bases are a match to TRBD2. The CDR3 has 15 amino acids. In germline, CDR1 is SGHTA, CDR2 FQGNSA. With 4 bases clipped from V and 4 bases from J, the junction kept 3 bases outside the gene matches. The CDR3: CASSSGLAGTETQYF. The DNA for the CDR3 is TGTGCCAGCAGCTCGGGACTAGCGGGAACAGAGACCCAGTACTTC.

The rearrangement links TRBV27 to TRBJ1-2; 12 bases align to TRBD1. This CDR3 comprises 16 residues. The germline gives CDR1 MNHEY, CDR2 SMNVEV (reference sequence). J lost 8 bases, V lost 6 bases, and 13 bases had no gene match. CDR3 DNA: TGTGCCAGCAGCCCAACCCTGGGACAGGGGGCTCGGGGCTACACCTTC. It specifies CASSPTLGQGARGYTF.

This clone is labeled medium-sized. V is TRBV10-3 and J is TRBJ1-2; D remains unclear. The CDR3 consists of 12 residues. The V gene's germline CDR1 is ENHRY and CDR2 SYGVKD. The ends were cut back, 2 bases at V and 10 bases at J, with 11 bases in the middle. In DNA, the CDR3 is TGTGCCATCAGTGAGAACAGTAGGGTCTACACCTTC. Residues: CAISENSRVYTF.

The chain couples TRBV7-2 to TRBJ2-7, with no clear D. Trimming removed 4 bases from V and 0 bases from J, with 22 bases in between. CDR1 is SGHTA and CDR2 is FQGNSA in the germline V gene. The CDR3 consists of 18 residues. The CDR3 spells CASSSSLEPQPSSYEQYF. CDR3 bases: TGTGCCAGCAGCTCTTCTCTCGAACCCCAGCCGAGCTCCTACGAGCAGTACTTC.

V is TRBV6-2 or TRBV6-3 and J is TRBJ1-1; D is unresolved. Trimming took off 0 bases at V and 1 base at J, with 9 bases between the two ends. Germline CDR1 MNHEY, CDR2 SVGEGT. The CDR3 has 15 residues. Written as DNA, the CDR3 is TGTGCCAGCAGTTACTCGTTTCTGGGGAACACTGAAGCTTTCTTT. This codes for CASSYSFLGNTEAFF.

The gene calls are TRBV10-3 and TRBJ1-5; D unclear. The CDR3 is made up of 14 amino acids. V was pared by 4 bases and J by 4 bases, with 11 bases between. From germline, CDR1 is ENHRY and CDR2 SYGVKD. CDR3 sequence: CAISGWAVNQPQHF. CDR3 nucleotide sequence: TGTGCCATCAGTGGTTGGGCAGTAAATCAGCCCCAGCATTTT.

This chain links TRBV15 with TRBJ1-1; 7 bases match TRBD1. V dropped 5 bases and J dropped 4; count of bases not matched to a gene: 7. Per germline, CDR1 LNHNV and CDR2 YYDKDF (reference sequence). The CDR3 is 14 residues long. CDR3 bases: TGTGCCACCAGCGCCCAGGGGGAAGTCACTGAAGCTTTCTTT. Its translation: CATSAQGEVTEAFF. Together with reference TRBV15 and TRBJ1-1, the CDR3 gives the full variable domain: DAMVIQNPRYQVTQFGKPVTLSCSQTLNHNVMYWYQQKSSQAPKLLFHYYDKDFNNEADTPDNFQSRRPNTSFCFLDIRSPGLGDTAMYLCATSAQGEVTEAFFGQGTRLTVV.

The V call is TRBV19, the J call TRBJ1-1, with D maybe TRBD1 (6 bases). The length of the CDR3 is 14 residues. The V gene's germline CDR1 is LNHDA and CDR2 SQIVND (reference sequence). Deletions cut 1 base from V and 8 bases from J, with 14 bases between. The CDR3 is CASSIVPGAGEAFF. The DNA for the CDR3 is TGTGCCAGTAGTATAGTCCCAGGGGCAGGCGAAGCTTTCTTT.

The chain recombines TRBV6-5 with TRBJ1-5, with TRBD1 matching over 7 bases. Trimming cost V 3 bases and J 1 base; bases outside gene matches: 6. This CDR3 spans 16 amino acids. Germline CDR1 reads MNHEY; CDR2 reads SVGAGI. This CDR3 reads CASSYSGQWSNQPQHF. The CDR3 DNA is TGTGCCAGCAGTTATTCGGGACAGTGGAGCAATCAGCCCCAGCATTTT.

The chain employs TRBV5-4 and TRBJ1-2, with TRBD1 matching over 7 bases. CDR1 is SGHNT, CDR2 YYREEE, per germline (reference sequence). This CDR3 spans 15 amino acids. V lost 4 bases, J lost 5 bases, and 11 bases stayed unmatched. The CDR3 is CASSTLGGGEYGYTF. DNA for the CDR3: TGTGCCAGCAGCACCCTGGGAGGGGGCGAGTATGGCTACACCTTC.

This chain joins TRBV6-6 and TRBJ1-1, with unresolved D. Trimming removed 6 bases from V and 1 base from J, with 9 bases in between. CDR3 length: 13 amino acids. CDR1 is MNHNY and CDR2 is SVGAGI in the germline V gene (reference sequence). In nucleotides, the CDR3 is TGTGCCAGCAGCCGGGAACAGAACACTGAAGCTTTCTTT. Its protein is CASSREQNTEAFF.